This T cell receptor beta chain was captured in a study of CD4+ T cells in melanoma. Germline lookup yields CDR1 LGHNA and CDR2 YSLEER. CDR3 length equals 16 residues. The V segment lost 0 bases and the J segment 2 bases; nucleotides outside the gene matches: 5. General observations from the study: Diverse differentiation states were reported for melanoma neoantigen-specific CD4+ T cells. CD8+ T cell, macrophage and B cell function reportedly correlated with neoantigen-specific CD4+ T cells.

TCRdb keeps only in-frame clones here, not all; method: immunoSEQ multiplex PCR. Of about 9,900 clones listed, around 63% are singletons. This clone was observed a handful of times. Its antigen is not identified. Sequencing used peripheral blood. This receptor was obtained from a human donor with melanoma. The rearrangement links TRBV4-3 to TRBJ2-3; 7 bases line up with TRBD2. The DNA for the CDR3 is TGCGCCAGCAGCCAAGATAGCAGCGGGGTCACAGATACGCAGTATTTT. Translating gives CASSQDSSGVTDTQYF.